One sample yielded the 25 T cell receptor beta chains listed below, sequenced in a study of regulatory and conventional T cells in RAG deficiency (dated by TCRdb to 2017 to 2019). Preparation of the library involved the immunoSEQ multiplex PCR assay. TCRdb re-hosts the immuneACCESS table, in-frame sequences only. Its copies lack some clones; in the studies checked, an unresolved V gene accounts for under half of them, and the cause for the rest is not known. The sample table shows about 24,000 clones, and around 95% are seen once. Roughly 1.3% of the sample comes from the top ten. Before genomic DNA was extracted, conventional CD4+ T cells were isolated from blood as CD25-low CD127-high cells. These data were likewise used in another study, on regulatory T cells. Per that second paper: For the multiplex PCR, 52 forward TRBV primers and 13 reverse TRBJ primers were used, and amplification bias was corrected with both assay-based and computational methods.

Input material: CD25- CD4+ T cells sorted from blood. All receptors come from a human donor in good health.

The chain has TRBV6-4 and TRBJ2-2; TRBD2 might be the D (6 bases). The CDR3 sequence is 18 residues long. The V end lost 9 bases, the J end lost 3 bases, and 26 bases lay between the germline ends. Per the germline V gene, CDR1 is MRHNA and CDR2 is SNTAGT. As DNA, the CDR3 is TGTGCCAGGAGGTTTTGGGGGGTGCGGGTCACGGACACCGGGGAGCTGTTTTTT. It is translated as CARRFWGVRVTDTGELFF.

This chain joins TRBV7-3 and TRBJ2-3; unclear D gene. The CDR3 extends over 12 amino acids. V lost 7 bases, J lost 6 bases, and 11 bases lay in between. CDR1 is SGHTA, CDR2 FQGTGA, per germline. The CDR3 sequence: CASTTQRDTQYF. CDR3 in DNA: TGTGCCAGCACCACCCAGCGTGATACGCAGTATTTT.

The genes are TRBV28 and TRBJ2-7; D may be TRBD1 (5 bases). Germline V gene sequence: CDR1 MDHEN, CDR2 SYDVKM. Between the trimmed V and J ends, which lost 1 base and 6 bases, there was a span of 10 bases. The CDR3 covers 13 residues. CDR3 sequence: CASSLSGRAEQYF. CDR3 nucleotide sequence: TGTGCCAGCAGTTTATCAGGCAGGGCCGAGCAGTACTTC.

The chain recombines TRBV10-3 with TRBJ2-1, with a possible D match to TRBD1 (5 bases). CDR1 and CDR2 from the germline V gene are ENHRY and SYGVKD. The V end was cut by 6 bases, the J end by 5 bases, with 8 bases between. The CDR3 covers 12 residues. For the CDR3, the DNA is TGTGCCATCAGCCTAGGGGACAATGAGCAGTTCTTC. Translation gives CAISLGDNEQFF.

The CDR3 loop reads CASSSQGETEAFF. The DNA for the CDR3 is TGTGCCAGCAGCTCCCAGGGGGAGACTGAAGCTTTCTTT. The rearrangement uses TRBV7-3 and TRBJ1-1; the match to TRBD1 covers 7 bases. CDR3 size: 13 residues. The ends lost 4 bases at V and 5 bases at J; junction bases unmatched: 4. The germline V gene has CDR1 SGHTA and CDR2 FQGTGA.

The rearrangement links TRBV18 to TRBJ1-5, with TRBD1 as a possible D gene (5 bases). V was pared by 6 bases and J by 3 bases, with 12 bases between. Per the germline V gene, CDR1 is KGHSH and CDR2 is LQKENI. The CDR3 runs to 14 residues. The CDR3 region has the DNA TGTGCCAGCTCCGTAGACAGTTTCAATCAGCCCCAGCATTTT. Protein product: CASSVDSFNQPQHF.

This chain connects TRBV7-9 to TRBJ2-1, with D possibly matching TRBD1 (6 bases). The CDR3 sequence is 16 residues long. With 2 bases removed from V and 4 bases from J, the gap between germline ends came to 15 bases. The V gene's germline CDR1 is SEHNR and CDR2 FQNEAQ (reference sequence). CDR3 protein: CASSLSGQGMYNEQFF. For the CDR3, the DNA is TGTGCCAGCAGCTTAAGTGGGCAGGGGATGTACAATGAGCAGTTCTTC.

The rearrangement joins TRBV6-1 to TRBJ1-4; D unclear. The germline V gene has CDR1 MNHNS and CDR2 SASEGT. The CDR3 totals 14 residues. Trimming removed 4 bases from V and 0 bases from J, with 6 bases in between. CDR3: CASSASATNEKLFF. The CDR3 nucleotides are TGTGCCAGCAGTGCGAGTGCAACTAATGAAAAACTGTTTTTT.

The rearrangement links TRBV28 to TRBJ2-5, with TRBD1 as a possible D gene (6 bases). V shed 3 bases and J shed 5 bases, with 16 bases lying between them. Germline values: CDR1 MDHEN, CDR2 SYDVKM. This CDR3 has 15 amino acids. CDR3 sequence: CASSFRGRGVETQYF. CDR3 nucleotides: TGTGCCAGCAGTTTCCGGGGCAGGGGCGTGGAGACCCAGTACTTC.

The sample holds a few counts of this clone. V and J are TRBV28 and TRBJ1-3; D is uncertain. Germline-derived CDR1 and CDR2 are MDHEN and SYDVKM. V lost 1 base to trimming and J lost 0 bases, with 7 bases between them. The CDR3 length is 15 residues. CDR3 sequence: CASSLSQSSGNTIYF. CDR3 nucleotides: TGTGCCAGCAGTTTATCACAGAGCTCTGGAAACACCATATATTTT. The full variable domain, its missing parts supplied by reference TRBV28 and TRBJ1-3, is DVKVTQSSRYLVKRTGEKVFLECVQDMDHENMFWYRQDPGLGLRLIYFSYDVKMKEKGDIPEGYSVSREKKERFSLILESASTNQTSMYLCASSLSQSSGNTIYFGEGSWLTVV.

CDR3 in amino acids: CASREPGSDTYEQYF. DNA of the CDR3: TGTGCCAGCAGGGAACCCGGGAGCGACACCTACGAGCAGTACTTC. The chain has TRBV25-1 and TRBJ2-7; tentative D call: TRBD2 (6 bases). V was clipped by 6 bases and J by 2 bases, with 17 bases between them. The germline V gene has CDR1 MGHDK and CDR2 SYGVNS. The CDR3 loop spans 15 amino acids.

The chain links TRBV7-3 to TRBJ1-1; D remains unclear. The CDR3 extends over 16 amino acids. Germline V gene sequence: CDR1 SGHTA, CDR2 FQGTGA. Deletions cut 2 bases from V and 0 bases from J, with 13 bases between. This CDR3 is CASSLLDLRMNTEAFF. CDR3 in DNA: TGTGCCAGCAGCTTACTAGATCTAAGGATGAACACTGAAGCTTTCTTT.

The V call is TRBV10-1, the J call TRBJ2-1, with 10 positions matching TRBD1. The CDR3 loop spans 15 amino acids. Per germline, CDR1 WNHNN and CDR2 SYGVQD (reference sequence). Trimming removed 6 bases from V and 8 bases from J; junction bases left unmatched: 10. The CDR3 sequence is CASSGGGTGEHEQFF. CDR3 DNA: TGCGCCAGCAGCGGGGGCGGGACAGGGGAGCATGAGCAGTTCTTC.

V usage is TRBV19 and J usage is TRBJ2-1; D perhaps matches TRBD1 (5 bases). CDR3 length: 14 residues. Deletions cut 0 bases from V and 2 bases from J, with 5 bases between. Germline lookup yields CDR1 LNHDA and CDR2 SQIVND (reference sequence). CDR3 sequence reads: CASSIEQAYNEQFF. The CDR3 region has the DNA TGTGCCAGTAGTATAGAACAGGCCTACAATGAGCAGTTCTTC.

The gene calls are TRBV10-3 and TRBJ2-1, with TRBD2 identical over 10 bases. The CDR3 is 14 amino acids. CDR1 is ENHRY and CDR2 is SYGVKD in the germline V gene. V lost 2 bases and J lost 10; bases outside the gene matches: 5. The CDR3 here is CAISEGLAGEEQFF. The CDR3 coding sequence is TGTGCCATCAGTGAGGGGCTAGCGGGGGAGGAGCAGTTCTTC.

The chain recombines TRBV7-9 with TRBJ1-6, with D possibly being TRBD1 (5 bases). Trimming left V 1 base short and J 7 bases short, with 11 bases between. This CDR3 is built from 15 residues. The germline gives CDR1 SEHNR, CDR2 FQNEAQ (reference sequence). In DNA, the CDR3 is TGTGCCAGCAGCTTAGATGGGGGGACCAATTCACCCCTCCACTTT. As protein: CASSLDGGTNSPLHF.

V gene TRBV19 combines with J gene TRBJ2-6; 7 bases match TRBD1. The junction had 10 bases not matched to a gene; V was cut back by 5 bases and J by 0 bases. Germline V gene sequence: CDR1 LNHDA, CDR2 SQIVND (reference sequence). There are 18 residues in the CDR3. Written as DNA, the CDR3 is TGTGCCAGTAGTGCACCGGGACAGATAAGCTCTGGGGCCAACGTCCTGACTTTC. It encodes CASSAPGQISSGANVLTF.

The gene calls are TRBV10-3 and TRBJ1-2, with no clear D. Trimming cost V 2 bases and J 2 bases, with 6 bases left between them. Germline values: CDR1 ENHRY, CDR2 SYGVKD. This CDR3 region has 13 residues. CDR3 bases: TGTGCCATCAGTGAGCAGGAAAACTATGGCTACACCTTC. This gives the protein CAISEQENYGYTF.

This chain connects TRBV5-6 to TRBJ1-2; no reliable D call. The V gene lost 3 bases and the J gene lost 1 base, with 7 bases spanning the gap. CDR3 length: 13 amino acids. Germline lookup yields CDR1 SGHDT and CDR2 YYEEEE. The CDR3 reads CASSSGSNYGYTF. For the CDR3, the DNA is TGTGCCAGCAGCTCGGGAAGTAACTATGGCTACACCTTC. Full variable domain (missing parts from reference TRBV5-6 and TRBJ1-2): DAGVTQSPTHLIKTRGQQVTLRCSPKSGHDTVSWYQQALGQGPQFIFQYYEEEERQRGNFPDRFSGHQFPNYSSELNVNALLLGDSALYLCASSSGSNYGYTFGSGTRLTVV.

The chain couples TRBV10-3 to TRBJ2-7; 7 nucleotides agree with TRBD1. In germline, CDR1 is ENHRY, CDR2 SYGVKD. The CDR3 runs to 13 residues. J gave up 3 bases and V 3 bases, and 2 bases lay outside the gene matches. For the CDR3, the DNA is TGTGCCATCAGTGATCGACAGGGCTACGAGCAGTACTTC. Protein: CAISDRQGYEQYF.

The V and J genes are TRBV5-1 and TRBJ1-3, with D maybe TRBD1 (5 bases). Per germline, CDR1 SGHRS and CDR2 YFSETQ. The CDR3 sequence is 16 residues long. The V end was cut by 4 bases, the J end by 0 bases, with 14 bases between. The chain's CDR3 is CASSTFTGGSGNTIYF. CDR3 sequence (DNA): TGCGCCAGCAGCACCTTTACAGGTGGCTCTGGAAACACCATATATTTT.

The V gene is TRBV7-2, the J gene TRBJ1-3; unclear D gene. The CDR3 consists of 12 residues. Per the germline V gene, CDR1 is SGHTA and CDR2 is FQGNSA. The V gene lost 3 bases and the J gene lost 8 bases, with 8 bases spanning the gap. The CDR3 reads CASSLGKHTIYF. DNA for the CDR3: TGTGCCAGCAGCTTGGGCAAACACACCATATATTTT.

V usage is TRBV5-4 and J usage is TRBJ2-4; 9 positions match TRBD1. CDR1 and CDR2 (germline): SGHNT, YYREEE (reference sequence). Losses at the gene ends were 0 bases for V and 2 bases for J; bases not matched to a gene: 6. The CDR3 has 17 amino acids. The CDR3 spells CASSLDPGQGSKNIQYF. The CDR3 coding sequence is TGTGCCAGCAGCTTGGACCCTGGACAGGGGTCCAAAAACATTCAGTACTTC.

The chain uses TRBV7-9 and TRBJ1-2; 8 nucleotides match TRBD1. Per the germline V gene, CDR1 is SEHNR and CDR2 is FQNEAQ (reference sequence). The CDR3 has 17 amino acids. J lost 7 bases, V lost 4 bases, and 17 bases had no gene match. DNA for the CDR3: TGTGCCAGCAGCTCCGACGGACAGGGAACATGGACGAGTGGCTACACCTTC. As protein: CASSSDGQGTWTSGYTF.

V usage is TRBV5-1 and J usage is TRBJ1-1, with 9 bases aligning to TRBD1. CDR1 and CDR2 from the germline V gene are SGHRS and YFSETQ. J lost 7 bases, V lost 3 bases, and 7 bases had no gene match. The CDR3 consists of 14 residues. CDR3 protein: CASSWGDRADEAFF. As DNA, the CDR3 is TGCGCCAGCAGCTGGGGGGACAGGGCGGATGAAGCTTTCTTT.